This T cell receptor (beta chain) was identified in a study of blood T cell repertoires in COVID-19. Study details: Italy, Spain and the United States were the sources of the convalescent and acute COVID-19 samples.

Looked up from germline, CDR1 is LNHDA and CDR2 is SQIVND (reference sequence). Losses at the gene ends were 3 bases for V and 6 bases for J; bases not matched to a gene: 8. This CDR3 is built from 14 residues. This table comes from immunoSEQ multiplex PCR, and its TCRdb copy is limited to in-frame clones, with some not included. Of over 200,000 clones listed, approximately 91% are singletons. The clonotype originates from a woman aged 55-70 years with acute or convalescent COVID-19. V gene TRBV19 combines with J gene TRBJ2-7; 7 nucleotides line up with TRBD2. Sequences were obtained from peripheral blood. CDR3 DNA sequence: TGTGCCAGTAGTATCCTCAGCGGGGAGAGCGAGCAGTACTTC. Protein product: CASSILSGESEQYF. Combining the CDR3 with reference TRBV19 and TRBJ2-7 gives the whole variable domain DGGITQSPKYLFRKEGQNVTLSCEQNLNHDAMYWYRQDPGQGLRLIYYSQIVNDFQKGDIAEGYSVSREKKESFPLTVTSAQKNPTAFYLCASSILSGESEQYFGPGTRLTVT.